The clone carrying this T cell receptor (beta chain) has more than one count but fewer than ten. The sample belongs to a study of control samples from healthy donors and cancer patients. V was cut by 4 bases and J by 0 bases, with 12 bases left in between. The germline V gene has CDR1 LGHDT and CDR2 YNNKEL (reference sequence). CDR3 size: 16 residues. This table comes from immunoSEQ multiplex PCR, and its TCRdb copy is limited to in-frame clones, with some not included. This sample has 140,000 or so clones, with 91% found just once. This chain links TRBV3-1 (or the pseudogene TRBV3-2) with TRBJ1-4; D is uncertain. The sequence came from a man aged 30-40 years in good health. Sample: blood. The CDR3 DNA follows: TGTGCCAGCAGCCGAAGCGTAGGGACAACTAATGAAAAACTGTTTTTT. Amino acids: CASSRSVGTTNEKLFF.